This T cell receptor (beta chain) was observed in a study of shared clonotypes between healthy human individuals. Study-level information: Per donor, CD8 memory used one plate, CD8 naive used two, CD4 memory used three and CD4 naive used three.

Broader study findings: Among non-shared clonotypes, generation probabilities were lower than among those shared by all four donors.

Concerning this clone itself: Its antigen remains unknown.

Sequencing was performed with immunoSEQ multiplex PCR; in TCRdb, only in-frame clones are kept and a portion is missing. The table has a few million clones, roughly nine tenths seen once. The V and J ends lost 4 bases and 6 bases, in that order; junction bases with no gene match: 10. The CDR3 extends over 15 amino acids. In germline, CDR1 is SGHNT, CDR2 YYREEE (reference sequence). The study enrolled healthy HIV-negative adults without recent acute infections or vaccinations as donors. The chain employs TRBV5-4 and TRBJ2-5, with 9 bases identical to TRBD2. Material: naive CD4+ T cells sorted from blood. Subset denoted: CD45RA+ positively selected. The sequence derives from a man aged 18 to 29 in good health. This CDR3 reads CASSPSYGTSKTQYF. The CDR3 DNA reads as TGTGCCAGCAGCCCTTCCTATGGGACTAGCAAGACCCAGTACTTC.